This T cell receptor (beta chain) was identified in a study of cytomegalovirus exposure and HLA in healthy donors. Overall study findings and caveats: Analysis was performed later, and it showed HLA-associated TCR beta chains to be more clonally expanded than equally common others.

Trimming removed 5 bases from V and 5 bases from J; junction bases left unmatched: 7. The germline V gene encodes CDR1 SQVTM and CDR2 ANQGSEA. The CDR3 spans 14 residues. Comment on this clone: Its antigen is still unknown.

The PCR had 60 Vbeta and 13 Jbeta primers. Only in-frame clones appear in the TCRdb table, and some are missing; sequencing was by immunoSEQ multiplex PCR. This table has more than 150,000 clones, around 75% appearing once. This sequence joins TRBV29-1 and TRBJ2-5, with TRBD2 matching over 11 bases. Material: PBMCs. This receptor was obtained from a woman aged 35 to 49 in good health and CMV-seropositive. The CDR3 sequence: CSVLIAGGTETQYF. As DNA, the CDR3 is TGCAGCGTTCTTATAGCGGGAGGGACGGAGACCCAGTACTTC.